This T cell receptor beta chain stems from a study of chemoradiotherapy in HPV16-positive cancers. Study results and caveats: HPV-responsive T-cell expansion during chemoradiotherapy was linked to improved recurrence-free survival in HPV16-positive patients. Non-HPV-specific T cells did not expand in tumors during treatment, whereas candidate HPV-specific clones and E7-related motifs did.

CDR1 SGDLS and CDR2 YYNGEE come from the germline V gene. CDR3 length: 16 amino acids. Between the trimmed V and J ends, which lost 3 bases and 1 base, there was a span of 16 bases. Worth noting for this clone: Its target is not known.

Method: immunoSEQ multiplex PCR; TCRdb's copy keeps in-frame clones and lacks some. The sample yields tens of thousands of clones, 87% seen once. Here the sequenced sample was blood, taken from a patient who underwent chemoradiotherapy. The chain has TRBV9 and TRBJ2-5; D is possibly TRBD1 (6 bases). The receptor was isolated from a human donor with HPV-associated anogenital cancer. The chain's CDR3 is CASSGVLTGTQETQYF. CDR3 DNA sequence: TGTGCCAGCAGCGGCGTATTAACAGGGACCCAAGAGACCCAGTACTTC.